These 26 T cell receptor beta chains were all obtained from the same sample, sequenced in a study of radiotherapy plus CTLA-4 blockade in lung cancer. This table comes from immunoSEQ multiplex PCR, and its TCRdb copy is limited to in-frame clones, with some not included. The table lists 35,000 to 40,000 clones, about 86% of them singletons. The specimen was peripheral blood, collected from a patient treated with radiotherapy plus ipilimumab. The receptors shown here come from a human donor with non-small cell lung cancer whose response to radiotherapy plus ipilimumab could not be evaluated.

The V gene is TRBV18, the J gene TRBJ2-5; D is unclear. Trimming cost V 8 bases and J 5 bases, with 15 bases left between them. CDR1 is KGHSH, CDR2 LQKENI, per germline. The CDR3 covers 13 residues. The CDR3 nucleotides read TGTGCCAGCGCAAGAGGTATAGAGGAGACCCAGTACTTC. The encoded protein is CASARGIEETQYF.

This rearrangement joins TRBV7-8 to TRBJ1-6; TRBD1 matches at 9 bases. The CDR3 is 16 amino acids. The junction had 9 bases not matched to a gene; V was cut back by 5 bases and J by 7 bases. The germline V gene has CDR1 SGHVS and CDR2 FQNEAQ. In DNA form, the CDR3 reads TGTGCCAGCAGCGTTAGAGGGACAGGGAGCAATTCACCCCTCCACTTT. It specifies CASSVRGTGSNSPLHF. Full variable domain (remainder filled in from reference TRBV7-8 and TRBJ1-6): GAGVSQSPRYKVAKRGQDVALRCDPISGHVSLFWYQQALGQGPEFLTYFQNEAQLDKSGLPSDRFFAERPEGSVSTLKIQRTQQEDSAVYLCASSVRGTGSNSPLHFGNGTRLTVT.

This chain uses TRBV10-3 with TRBJ1-2; D call uncertain. The germline CDR1 and CDR2 sequences are ENHRY and SYGVKD. Deletions cut 6 bases from V and 7 bases from J, with 15 bases between. This CDR3 is 13 amino acids long. This CDR3 is CAISHSGPSGYTF. CDR3 coding DNA: TGTGCCATCAGCCACTCTGGTCCGAGTGGCTACACCTTC.

This chain joins TRBV27 and TRBJ2-7; possible D gene TRBD2, 6 bases. Germline V CDR1 and CDR2: MNHEY, SMNVEV (reference sequence). Between the trimmed V and J ends, which lost 3 bases and 3 bases, there was a span of 21 bases. The CDR3 runs 17 residues. The CDR3 sequence: CASSFGPGGTEFYEQYF. The CDR3 coding sequence is TGTGCCAGCAGTTTCGGGCCAGGAGGGACTGAATTCTACGAGCAGTACTTC.

This rearrangement joins TRBV14 to TRBJ2-1, with D possibly TRBD2 on 5 matching bases. The CDR3 length is 17 residues. The V gene lost 3 bases and the J gene lost 6 bases, with 21 bases spanning the gap. Germline V gene sequence: CDR1 SGHDN, CDR2 FVKESK. In nucleotides, the CDR3 is TGTGCCAGCAGCCACCGTAACTATATAGCGCTGGGCAATGAGCAGTTCTTC. Encoded protein: CASSHRNYIALGNEQFF.

The chain is built from TRBV5-1 and TRBJ1-2; the match to TRBD1 covers 7 bases. With V trimmed by 0 bases and J by 6 bases, 2 bases remained unmatched. Germline values: CDR1 SGHRS, CDR2 YFSETQ. The CDR3 runs to 13 residues. CDR3 DNA sequence: TGCGCCAGCAGCTTGGAAGGGGGCGATGGCTACACCTTC. Translation: CASSLEGGDGYTF.

The CDR3 here is CASSPVASGYNEQFF. As DNA, the CDR3 is TGTGCCAGCAGCCCAGTGGCTAGCGGTTACAATGAGCAGTTCTTC. This chain uses TRBV7-2 with TRBJ2-1; 7 nucleotides agree with TRBD2. This CDR3 region has 15 residues. Germline loops: CDR1 SGHTA, CDR2 FQGNSA. V shed 5 bases, J shed 4 bases, and the junction held 8 bases outside the gene matches.

The DNA for the CDR3 is TGTGCCAGCAGCTCGCGGGGGGGATCCACTGAAGCTTTCTTT. Translation: CASSSRGGSTEAFF. V is TRBV5-5 and J is TRBJ1-1, with D tentatively TRBD1 (5 bases). V was shortened by 3 bases and J by 4 bases, with 13 bases between the two germline ends. This CDR3 has 14 residues. Germline V lookup: CDR1 SGHKS, CDR2 YYEKEE (reference sequence). The entire variable domain, with the rest obtained from reference TRBV5-5 and TRBJ1-1, is as follows: DAGVTQSPTHLIKTRGQQVTLRCSPISGHKSVSWYQQVLGQGPQFIFQYYEKEERGRGNFPDRFSARQFPNYSSELNVNALLLGDSALYLCASSSRGGSTEAFFGQGTRLTVV.

This chain connects TRBV5-1 to TRBJ2-1, with 10 nucleotides matching TRBD2. CDR3 length: 15 residues. The J segment lost 9 bases and the V segment lost 0 bases, leaving 6 bases of the junction unmatched. Germline V CDR1 and CDR2: SGHRS, YFSETQ. CDR3 region: CASSLGAGGPGEQFF. CDR3 bases: TGCGCCAGCAGCTTGGGAGCGGGAGGGCCGGGTGAGCAGTTCTTC.

The V and J genes are TRBV7-9 and TRBJ1-2, with D unresolved. The CDR3 covers 14 residues. Germline-derived CDR1 and CDR2 are SEHNR and FQNEAQ (reference sequence). V lost 0 bases and J 5 bases, leaving 10 bases between the germline ends. The CDR3 here is CASSLALTGYGYTF. The DNA of the CDR3 is TGTGCCAGCAGCTTAGCGCTCACGGGGTATGGCTACACCTTC.

This clone was found a few times. The chain is built from TRBV9 and TRBJ2-1; a weak D match, TRBD2 (6 bases). The V end was cut by 6 bases, the J end by 5 bases, with 15 bases between. The CDR3 runs 14 residues. Per the germline V gene, CDR1 is SGDLS and CDR2 is YYNGEE. The DNA for the CDR3 is TGTGCCAGCAACCCTAGCGCGGGGCACAATGAGCAGTTCTTC. Translated: CASNPSAGHNEQFF.

The chain has TRBV20-1 and TRBJ2-7; the D is unclear. Looked up from germline, CDR1 is DFQATT and CDR2 is SNEGSKA (reference sequence). This CDR3 comprises 11 residues. The ends were cut back, 5 bases at V and 9 bases at J, with 14 bases in the middle. The CDR3 here is CSAPGSTGQYF. CDR3 in DNA: TGCAGTGCTCCCGGGTCTACGGGGCAGTACTTC.

The sample holds one count of this clone. The chain joins TRBV5-4 to TRBJ2-7; tentative D call: TRBD2 (5 bases). V was clipped by 0 bases and J by 5 bases, with 9 bases between them. Germline V gene data show CDR1 as SGHNT and CDR2 as YYREEE (reference sequence). This CDR3 region has 13 residues. CDR3 coding DNA: TGTGCCAGCAGCTTGGCCGGGCGGGACGAGCAGTACTTC. Amino acids: CASSLAGRDEQYF.

The rearrangement joins TRBV7-3 to TRBJ2-1; D is undetermined. CDR1 is SGHTA, CDR2 FQGTGA, per germline. V was trimmed by 5 bases and J by 6 bases, leaving 11 bases between them. The CDR3 spans 13 residues. This CDR3 reads CASSLPERNEQFF. CDR3 DNA: TGTGCCAGCAGCCTCCCGGAGCGCAATGAGCAGTTCTTC.

The chain links TRBV5-1 to TRBJ2-1; 13 nucleotides align to TRBD2. Germline values: CDR1 SGHRS, CDR2 YFSETQ. V dropped 7 bases and J dropped 7; count of bases not matched to a gene: 11. The CDR3 runs to 16 residues. The DNA for the CDR3 is TGCGCCAGCTTTCCAACAACTAGCGGGGGGGGTAATGAGCAGTTCTTC. Protein sequence: CASFPTTSGGGNEQFF.

This chain links TRBV4-2 with TRBJ2-3; 12 bases are shared with TRBD1. After removal of 4 bases from V and 6 bases from J, the junction contained 11 bases not matched to a gene. Germline lookup yields CDR1 LGHNA and CDR2 YNFKEQ. This CDR3 is built from 17 residues. The CDR3 DNA reads as TGTGCCAGCAGCCGAGAGACGGGACAGGGGGCCAAGGATACGCAGTATTTT. Protein: CASSRETGQGAKDTQYF.

The chain carries TRBV5-1 and TRBJ1-1; TRBD1 matches 10 bases. There are 15 residues in the CDR3. J gave up 7 bases and V 0 bases, and 6 bases lay outside the gene matches. The germline V gene has CDR1 SGHRS and CDR2 YFSETQ. The CDR3 DNA follows: TGCGCCAGCAGCTTGGGACAGGGGGCGAGGGATGAAGCTTTCTTT. Its protein is CASSLGQGARDEAFF.

This clone was found a few times. The junction does not match germline at one end; this may be a read error. The chain joins TRBV9 to TRBJ2-2, with D maybe TRBD1 (5 bases). This CDR3 spans 14 amino acids. Germline V gene lookup returns CDR1 SGDLS and CDR2 YYNGEE. In DNA form, the CDR3 reads TGTGCCAGCAGGGTAGACCAGGGCACCGGGGAGCTGTTTTTT. Its translation: CASRVDQGTGELFF.

The genes are TRBV4-1 and TRBJ1-5, with D possibly TRBD1 on 6 matching bases. V was cut by 0 bases and J by 7 bases, with 13 bases left in between. CDR3 length: 15 amino acids. The germline V gene encodes CDR1 MGHRA and CDR2 YSYEKL. The CDR3 bases are TGCGCCAGCAGCCAAGAAAGACAGGCTCTCCAGCCCCAGCATTTT. This sequence encodes CASSQERQALQPQHF.

In this sample, this clone turned up a few times. V usage is TRBV6-4 and J usage is TRBJ2-1; TRBD2 matches 7 bases. Per germline, CDR1 MRHNA and CDR2 SNTAGT. V lost 7 bases to trimming and J lost 1 base; unmatched junction nucleotides: 10. The CDR3 is 16 amino acids. The CDR3 bases are TGTGCCAGCACCTCTCCCGGGGGGAGGTCCTACAATGAGCAGTTCTTC. Translated: CASTSPGGRSYNEQFF.

The J gene is TRBJ2-7, the V gene TRBV7-9; D uncertain. Germline CDR1 SEHNR, CDR2 FQNEAQ (reference sequence). This CDR3 contains 14 residues. Trimming removed 1 base at V and 0 bases at J, with 7 bases between. The CDR3 here is CASSLVTDSYEQYF. In DNA, the CDR3 is TGTGCCAGCAGCTTAGTTACAGACTCCTACGAGCAGTACTTC.

J is TRBJ1-1 and V is TRBV7-2; TRBD1 agrees at 9 bases. CDR1 and CDR2 from the germline V gene are SGHTA and FQGNSA. The CDR3 consists of 14 residues. After removal of 5 bases from V and 4 bases from J, the junction contained 5 bases not matched to a gene. The CDR3 reads CASSGTGGVTEAFF. DNA of the CDR3: TGTGCCAGCAGCGGAACAGGGGGCGTCACTGAAGCTTTCTTT.

The chain carries TRBV27 and TRBJ2-3; no clear D. Germline values: CDR1 MNHEY, CDR2 SMNVEV (reference sequence). The CDR3 is 13 amino acids. The ends were cut back, 1 base at V and 5 bases at J, with 7 bases in the middle. CDR3 sequence (DNA): TGTGCCAGCAGTTTATTTCCGGGAGATACGCAGTATTTT. Protein: CASSLFPGDTQYF.

Only one count was recorded for this clone. The chain couples TRBV7-9 to TRBJ1-1; D remains ambiguous. V was pared by 5 bases and J by 1 base, with 11 bases between. CDR3 length: 14 amino acids. Germline CDR1 is SEHNR and CDR2 is FQNEAQ (reference sequence). DNA of the CDR3: TGTGCCAGCAGCAATACCCGGAGGAACACTGAAGCTTTCTTT. Translated: CASSNTRRNTEAFF.

CDR3 loop: CASSEGAGTEAFF. DNA of the CDR3: TGTGCCAGCAGTGAAGGGGCGGGCACTGAAGCTTTCTTT. J is TRBJ1-1 and V is TRBV2; D is unclear. CDR3 length: 13 residues. CDR1 SNHLY and CDR2 FYNNEI come from the germline V gene. With 1 base removed from V and 4 bases from J, the gap between germline ends came to 7 bases. Full variable domain (remainder filled in from reference TRBV2 and TRBJ1-1): EPEVTQTPSHQVTQMGQEVILRCVPISNHLYFYWYRQILGQKVEFLVSFYNNEISEKSEIFDDQFSVERPDGSNFTLKIRSTKLEDSAMYFCASSEGAGTEAFFGQGTRLTVV.

This chain joins TRBV5-6 and TRBJ2-2, with 10 bases matching TRBD2. The length of the CDR3 is 16 residues. J was trimmed by 3 bases and V by 4 bases; bases with no gene match: 6. Germline CDR1 reads SGHDT; CDR2 reads YYEEEE. CDR3 in amino acids: CASSQWLAGDTGELFF. In nucleotides, the CDR3 is TGTGCCAGCAGCCAGTGGCTAGCGGGAGACACCGGGGAGCTGTTTTTT.